The rows below give T cell receptor beta chains drawn from one sample of a study of cytomegalovirus exposure and HLA in healthy donors. Produced via immunoSEQ multiplex PCR; TCRdb's table is partial and in-frame only. The sample yields about 170,000 clones, around nine tenths seen once. Sequenced: PBMCs. The source of these receptors is a man between 18 and 29 years old in good health and CMV-seropositive. Both conserved end residues are part of each CDR3. The D gene is left open where the match is weak. Rows may omit the clone size; those that give it use once, few, many or a size class.

v_gene,j_gene,d_gene,abundance,CDR3aa,CDR3nt
TRBV5-1,TRBJ2-7,TRBD2,-,CASSLGGTGWTSGSYEQYF,TGCGCCAGCAGCTTGGGAGGGACAGGGTGGACTAGCGGGAGTTACGAGCAGTACTTC
TRBV5-4,TRBJ1-4,-,-,CASSEGGQMNEKLFF,TGTGCCAGCAGCGAAGGCGGACAGATGAATGAAAAACTGTTTTTT
TRBV5-4,TRBJ2-5,-,-,CASSPTGSQETQYF,TGTGCCAGCAGCCCAACCGGGAGTCAAGAGACCCAGTACTTC
TRBV28,TRBJ2-5,TRBD1,once,CASSLRFGKTTGETQYF,TGTGCCAGCAGTTTAAGATTTGGGAAGACGACAGGGGAGACCCAGTACTTC
TRBV27,TRBJ2-1,TRBD2,-,CASSAGGTSGRETDEQFF,TGTGCCAGCAGTGCCGGAGGGACTAGCGGGAGGGAGACGGATGAGCAGTTCTTC
TRBV10-3,TRBJ2-1,-,-,CAIREGPDNEQFF,TGTGCCATCAGGGAGGGGCCCGACAATGAGCAGTTCTTC
TRBV12-2,TRBJ2-7,-,-,CASRLRLAEPYEQYF,TGTGCAAGTCGCTTACGACTAGCGGAGCCCTACGAGCAGTACTTC
TRBV4-1,TRBJ2-7,TRBD2,-,CASSHPGLAGVVVEQYF,TGCGCCAGCAGCCATCCCGGACTAGCGGGAGTCGTTGTCGAGCAGTACTTC
TRBV29-1,TRBJ1-1,-,-,CSVITGYGVEAFF,TGCAGCGTGATCACAGGGTACGGCGTTGAAGCTTTCTTT
TRBV16,TRBJ1-1,-,-,CASSQSTSSTEAFF,TGTGCCAGCAGCCAATCAACGTCGAGCACTGAAGCTTTCTTT
TRBV19,TRBJ2-3,-,-,CASSPRLEADTQYF,TGTGCCAGTAGTCCCCGACTAGAGGCAGATACGCAGTATTTT
TRBV28,TRBJ2-7,TRBD2,-,CASRNPGLAGYEQYF,TGTGCCAGCAGAAACCCGGGACTAGCGGGCTACGAGCAGTACTTC
TRBV18,TRBJ2-5,TRBD1,-,CASSTTSGQGGEETQYF,TGTGCCAGCTCAACTACATCGGGACAGGGAGGCGAAGAGACCCAGTACTTC
TRBV10-3,TRBJ1-3,-,-,CAISQDSGNTIYF,TGTGCCATCAGTCAGGATTCTGGAAACACCATATATTTT
TRBV6-5,TRBJ2-1,TRBD1,-,CASTGQGPYNEQFF,TGTGCCAGCACCGGACAGGGACCCTACAATGAGCAGTTCTTC
TRBV27,TRBJ2-2,TRBD2,-,CASSRGGGTGELFF,TGTGCCAGCTCACGGGGCGGGGGCACCGGGGAGCTGTTTTTT
TRBV7-3,TRBJ2-1,-,once,CASSLTFTGVNEQFF,TGTGCCAGCAGCTTAACATTTACGGGAGTCAATGAGCAGTTCTTC
TRBV5-4,TRBJ2-7,-,-,CASSLGTSNEQYF,TGTGCCAGCAGCTTGGGGACAAGCAACGAGCAGTACTTC
TRBV4-1,TRBJ1-1,TRBD1,-,CASSRSGTAMFNTEAFF,TGCGCCAGCAGTCGATCAGGGACAGCCATGTTTAACACTGAAGCTTTCTTT
TRBV14,TRBJ1-1,-,-,CASNLDRNTEAFF,TGTGCCAGCAACCTCGACAGGAACACTGAAGCTTTCTTT
TRBV7-9,TRBJ1-1,-,-,CASSLGTNTEAFF,TGTGCCAGCAGCCTCGGGACTAACACTGAAGCTTTCTTT
TRBV12-5,TRBJ2-1,-,-,CASGLTSYSEQFF,TGTGCTAGTGGTTTGACCTCCTATAGTGAGCAGTTCTTC
TRBV20-1,TRBJ2-5,-,-,CSASSRGAQYF,TGCAGTGCTAGTTCTCGTGGGGCACAGTACTTC
TRBV29-1,TRBJ2-7,-,-,CSATETYEQYF,TGCAGCGCGACAGAGACCTACGAGCAGTACTTC
TRBV29-1,TRBJ2-7,-,-,CSVETPGSSYEQYF,TGCAGCGTTGAGACACCTGGGAGCTCCTACGAGCAGTACTTC
TRBV30,TRBJ2-5,-,-,CAWSGTLQETQYF,TGTGCCTGGAGCGGGACTCTCCAAGAGACCCAGTACTTC
TRBV11-2,TRBJ2-1,-,-,CASTIFASSYNEQFF,TGTGCCAGCACCATATTCGCGAGCTCCTACAATGAGCAGTTCTTC
TRBV11-3,TRBJ2-3,TRBD1,-,CASSLGGQGGTDTQYF,TGTGCCAGCAGCTTAGGTGGACAGGGGGGCACAGATACGCAGTATTTT
TRBV11-2,TRBJ2-3,TRBD2,-,CASSLVAGDSYTDTQYF,TGTGCCAGCAGCTTAGTAGCGGGAGATAGTTACACAGATACGCAGTATTTT
TRBV7-3,TRBJ2-1,-,-,CASSVITPGVAYNEQFF,TGTGCCAGCAGCGTTATAACCCCGGGAGTCGCCTACAATGAGCAGTTCTTC
TRBV5-1,TRBJ1-1,TRBD1,-,CASSRDRANTEAFF,TGCGCCAGCAGCCGGGACAGGGCGAACACTGAAGCTTTCTTT
TRBV28,TRBJ2-1,-,-,CASSPVSYNEQFF,TGTGCCAGCAGTCCCGTATCCTACAATGAGCAGTTCTTC
TRBV5-4,TRBJ2-1,TRBD2,-,CASSDLAGDYNEQFF,TGTGCCAGCAGCGATCTAGCGGGGGACTACAATGAGCAGTTCTTC
TRBV11-2,TRBJ1-2,-,-,CASSLVPTNYGYTF,TGTGCCAGCAGCTTAGTACCTACTAACTATGGCTACACCTTC
TRBV30,TRBJ1-2,-,-,CAWSLSAGVNYGYTF,TGTGCCTGGAGCCTGAGTGCAGGGGTGAACTATGGCTACACCTTC
TRBV9,TRBJ2-7,-,-,CASSSDPSGEQYF,TGTGCCAGCAGCTCTGACCCATCAGGCGAGCAGTACTTC
TRBV5-4,TRBJ1-3,TRBD1,-,CASSLAPGGSGNTIYF,TGTGCCAGCAGCTTGGCTCCAGGGGGCTCTGGAAACACCATATATTTT
TRBV4-1,TRBJ2-1,TRBD2,-,CASSQPLGTSGINEQFF,TGCGCCAGCAGCCAACCGCTAGGGACTAGCGGGATCAATGAGCAGTTCTTC
TRBV7-6,TRBJ2-1,-,-,CASSSVTNSGHNEQFF,TGTGCCAGCAGCTCCGTGACTAACTCAGGCCACAATGAGCAGTTCTTC
TRBV6-5,TRBJ1-1,TRBD1,-,CASSYQQGANTEAFF,TGTGCCAGCAGTTACCAACAGGGGGCGAACACTGAAGCTTTCTTT
TRBV28,TRBJ1-5,TRBD1,few,CASSSLGQGARQPQHF,TGTGCCAGCAGCTCCCTCGGACAGGGGGCAAGGCAGCCCCAGCATTTT
TRBV7-8,TRBJ2-5,-,-,CASSLVRETQYF,TGTGCCAGCAGCTTAGTCAGGGAGACCCAGTACTTC
TRBV4-1,TRBJ2-3,TRBD1,-,CASSQEGDRVTDTQYF,TGCGCCAGCAGCCAAGAGGGGGACAGGGTGACAGATACGCAGTATTTT
TRBV5-1,TRBJ1-2,-,few,CASSLDPGYYGYTF,TGCGCCAGCAGCTTGGATCCGGGATACTATGGCTACACCTTC
TRBV9,TRBJ1-5,-,-,CASSDQLSNQPQHF,TGTGCCAGCAGCGACCAACTGAGCAATCAGCCCCAGCATTTT
TRBV5-1,TRBJ2-2,TRBD2,-,CASSSKTSGSGGELFF,TGCGCCAGCAGCTCTAAAACTAGCGGGAGTGGCGGGGAGCTGTTTTTT
TRBV19,TRBJ2-7,-,-,CASSIGKGPYEQYF,TGTGCCAGTAGTATAGGAAAGGGGCCCTACGAGCAGTACTTC
TRBV7-8,TRBJ2-1,-,once,CASSLGPLYNEQFF,TGTGCCAGCAGCTTAGGTCCGTTGTACAATGAGCAGTTCTTC
TRBV11-3,TRBJ1-1,-,-,CASRSRGTMNTEAFF,TGTGCCAGCAGGAGCAGGGGTACCATGAACACTGAAGCTTTCTTT
TRBV2,TRBJ1-2,-,-,CASSVVRGSNYGYTF,TGTGCCAGCAGTGTAGTAAGGGGCTCGAACTATGGCTACACCTTC
TRBV5-1,TRBJ1-2,-,-,CASSSGRDNYGYTF,TGCGCCAGCAGTTCTGGGCGCGACAACTATGGCTACACCTTC